A single sample gave rise to the 20 T cell receptor beta chains below, sequenced in a study of T cell responses to AZD1222 COVID-19 vaccine. Only in-frame clones appear in the TCRdb table, and some are missing; sequencing was by immunoSEQ multiplex PCR. This table has roughly 120,000 clones, 89% appearing once. The sample in question was peripheral blood, obtained on day 0 of AZD1222 vaccination. The receptors were sampled from an adult in good health.

V and J are TRBV19 and TRBJ2-1; 12 bases map to TRBD2. From germline, CDR1 is LNHDA and CDR2 SQIVND (reference sequence). V gave up 5 bases and J gave up 8 bases; unmatched junction bases: 7. The CDR3 has 15 residues. The CDR3 reads CASSPGLAGTYEQFF. The CDR3 DNA is TGTGCCAGTAGTCCTGGACTAGCGGGAACCTATGAGCAGTTCTTC.

This chain connects TRBV6-1 to TRBJ2-1; 11 positions agree with TRBD2. V trimming: 3 bases; J trimming: 7 bases; junction bases outside the gene matches: 11. The CDR3 consists of 17 residues. CDR1 MNHNS and CDR2 SASEGT come from the germline V gene. The DNA of the CDR3 is TGTGCCAGCAGTGAGACTGCGGGGGCTAGCGGGAGGAATGAGCAGTTCTTC. Its translation is CASSETAGASGRNEQFF.

The rearrangement joins TRBV29-1 to TRBJ1-5, with TRBD1 matching 7 bases. CDR3 length: 13 residues. Trimming removed 8 bases from V and 3 bases from J; junction bases left unmatched: 7. The V gene's germline CDR1 is SQVTM and CDR2 ANQGSEA. The CDR3 DNA follows: TGCAGCATCCGTGGACAGGACAATCAGCCCCAGCATTTT. It specifies CSIRGQDNQPQHF.

The chain employs TRBV7-2 and TRBJ1-6, with D unclear. CDR1 and CDR2 from the germline V gene are SGHTA and FQGNSA. V was shortened by 5 bases and J by 9 bases, with 17 bases between the two germline ends. The CDR3 contains 15 residues. The CDR3 spells CASSPVEGLSSPLHF. CDR3 bases: TGTGCCAGCAGCCCAGTCGAGGGTTTAAGTTCACCCCTCCACTTT.

The chain has TRBV13 and TRBJ1-1; perhaps TRBD1 as D (6 bases). V gave up 5 bases and J gave up 6 bases, with 13 bases separating them. This CDR3 is 13 amino acids long. Germline V CDR1 and CDR2: PRHDT, FYEKMQ (reference sequence). CDR3 in amino acids: CASSPTGIAEAFF. For the CDR3, the DNA is TGTGCCAGCAGCCCTACAGGGATCGCTGAAGCTTTCTTT.

The chain is built from TRBV27 and TRBJ1-5; no definite D call. The CDR3 has 13 residues. Trimming removed 0 bases from V and 4 bases from J, with 4 bases in between. Germline loops: CDR1 MNHEY, CDR2 SMNVEV (reference sequence). The CDR3 DNA follows: TGTGCCAGCAGTTTATCGCGAAATCAGCCCCAGCATTTT. It is translated as CASSLSRNQPQHF.

This chain joins TRBV3-1 (or the pseudogene TRBV3-2) and TRBJ1-3; no definite D call. Germline V gene sequence: CDR1 LGHDT, CDR2 YNNKEL (reference sequence). There are 14 residues in the CDR3. Trimming stripped 0 bases from V and 2 bases from J, with 5 bases between. The CDR3 here is CASSQELAGNTIYF. In DNA form, the CDR3 reads TGTGCCAGCAGCCAAGAATTGGCTGGAAACACCATATATTTT.

V is TRBV29-1 and J is TRBJ1-4; TRBD1 agrees at 7 bases. Germline loops: CDR1 SQVTM, CDR2 ANQGSEA. V lost 4 bases, J lost 3 bases, and 2 bases stayed unmatched. The CDR3 loop spans 13 amino acids. The CDR3 reads CSVGRGSNEKLFF. DNA of the CDR3: TGCAGCGTTGGCAGGGGGTCTAATGAAAAACTGTTTTTT.

The CDR3 reads CASSFIGLAGYNEQFF. CDR3 coding DNA: TGTGCCAGCAGCTTCATCGGACTAGCGGGGTACAATGAGCAGTTCTTC. The chain combines TRBV7-8 with TRBJ2-1; 12 positions match TRBD2. Trimming at V came to 3 bases and at J to 4 bases, leaving 4 bases not matched to a gene. CDR3 length: 16 amino acids. Germline assignment: CDR1 SGHVS and CDR2 FQNEAQ.

The rearrangement uses TRBV5-1 and TRBJ2-1; TRBD1 aligns across 9 bases. The ends lost 0 bases at V and 8 bases at J; junction bases unmatched: 9. Germline CDR1 reads SGHRS; CDR2 reads YFSETQ. This CDR3 has 16 residues. The CDR3 protein is CASSLARDRVSDEQFF. CDR3 sequence (DNA): TGCGCCAGCAGCTTGGCAAGGGACAGGGTGTCCGATGAGCAGTTCTTC.

The CDR3 bases are TGTGCCAGCAGTTTTTTCAATGAGCAGTTCTTC. It encodes CASSFFNEQFF. The chain recombines TRBV12-3 or TRBV12-4 with TRBJ2-1; unclear D gene. V gave up 3 bases and J gave up 6 bases, with 3 bases separating them. The CDR3 runs 11 residues.

The gene calls are TRBV4-3 and TRBJ2-3, with 7 bases aligning to TRBD2. The junction had 1 base not matched to a gene; V was cut back by 1 base and J by 6 bases. The germline CDR1 and CDR2 sequences are LGHNA and YSLEER. CDR3 size: 13 residues. CDR3 in DNA: TGCGCCAGCAGCCAAGGACTAGCCGATACGCAGTATTTT. Translation: CASSQGLADTQYF.

V gene TRBV7-3 combines with J gene TRBJ2-3; 12 bases match TRBD2. Trimming cost V 3 bases and J 3 bases; bases outside gene matches: 1. This CDR3 spans 15 amino acids. Germline lookup yields CDR1 SGHTA and CDR2 FQGTGA. CDR3 region: CASSLTSGSTDTQYF. The DNA of the CDR3 is TGTGCCAGCAGCTTGACTAGCGGGAGTACAGATACGCAGTATTTT.

This clone was recorded a few times. The chain joins TRBV19 to TRBJ1-5; D is possibly TRBD1 (5 bases). The CDR3 spans 16 residues. The germline CDR1 and CDR2 sequences are LNHDA and SQIVND (reference sequence). Trimming shortened V by 5 bases and J by 2 bases, and 16 bases separated the two germline ends. The CDR3 here is CASSPGHLRGNQPQHF. CDR3 coding DNA: TGTGCCAGTAGTCCAGGACACTTAAGGGGCAATCAGCCCCAGCATTTT.

This clone has a single count. This chain uses TRBV4-3 with TRBJ1-5, with D unclear. The CDR3 length is 16 residues. Germline V gene lookup returns CDR1 LGHNA and CDR2 YSLEER. The V end was cut by 0 bases, the J end by 3 bases, with 12 bases between. The CDR3 DNA reads TGCGCCAGCAGCCAAGACGTGTCTGTAACCAATCAGCCCCAGCATTTT. The encoded protein is CASSQDVSVTNQPQHF.

The rearrangement joins TRBV5-1 to TRBJ1-1, with 8 bases lining up with TRBD1. This CDR3 is 14 amino acids long. CDR1 SGHRS and CDR2 YFSETQ come from the germline V gene. Trimming at V came to 2 bases and at J to 7 bases, leaving 7 bases not matched to a gene. The CDR3 here is CASSFTTGEVEAFF. CDR3 sequence (DNA): TGCGCCAGCAGCTTTACGACAGGGGAGGTTGAAGCTTTCTTT.

The chain has TRBV19 and TRBJ1-5; D is ambiguous. CDR1 and CDR2 (germline): LNHDA, SQIVND (reference sequence). V was pared by 0 bases and J by 4 bases, with 10 bases between. CDR3 length: 15 residues. The CDR3 spells CASSIERAANQPQHF. In DNA, the CDR3 is TGTGCCAGTAGTATAGAGAGGGCAGCGAATCAGCCCCAGCATTTT.

The chain uses TRBV6-4 and TRBJ2-2, with D perhaps matching TRBD2 (5 bases). Trimming took 6 bases from V and 7 from J, leaving 12 bases between them. Germline CDR1 and CDR2: MRHNA and SNTAGT. The CDR3 consists of 13 residues. For the CDR3, the DNA is TGTGCCAGCAGAAAACCGGGGAGCGGGGAGCTGTTTTTT. Translating it yields CASRKPGSGELFF.

This chain links TRBV5-4 with TRBJ2-1, with a tentative D call TRBD1 (5 bases). CDR3 length: 12 residues. The V end was cut by 2 bases, the J end by 7 bases, with 7 bases between. From germline, CDR1 is SGHNT and CDR2 YYREEE (reference sequence). CDR3 sequence reads: CASSLSGNEQFF. Written as DNA, the CDR3 is TGTGCCAGCAGCTTATCAGGGAATGAGCAGTTCTTC.

This chain connects TRBV10-1 to TRBJ1-3; the D is unclear. V was cut by 2 bases and J by 0 bases, with 8 bases left in between. CDR1 is WNHNN, CDR2 SYGVQD, per germline (reference sequence). The CDR3 is 15 amino acids. The CDR3 DNA is TGCGCCAGCAGTGAGGGAACTACCTCTGGAAACACCATATATTTT. Its translation is CASSEGTTSGNTIYF.